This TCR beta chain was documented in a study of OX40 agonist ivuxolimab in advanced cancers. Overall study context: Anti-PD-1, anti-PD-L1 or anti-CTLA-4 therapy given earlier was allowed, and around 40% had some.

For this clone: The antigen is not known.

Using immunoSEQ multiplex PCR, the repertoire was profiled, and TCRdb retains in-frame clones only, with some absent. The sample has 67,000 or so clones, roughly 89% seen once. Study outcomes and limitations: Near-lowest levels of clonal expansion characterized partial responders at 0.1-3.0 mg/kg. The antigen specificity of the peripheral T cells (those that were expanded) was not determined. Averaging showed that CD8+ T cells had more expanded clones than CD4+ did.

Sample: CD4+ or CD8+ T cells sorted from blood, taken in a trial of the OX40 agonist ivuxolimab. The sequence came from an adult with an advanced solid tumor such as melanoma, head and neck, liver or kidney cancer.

DNA for the CDR3: TGTGCCAGCAGTGAAAGGGACGGGGCCTCTGGAAACACCATATATTTT. Its protein is CASSERDGASGNTIYF. The chain employs TRBV2 and TRBJ1-3; TRBD1 might be the D (5 bases). CDR1 is SNHLY and CDR2 is FYNNEI in the germline V gene. The CDR3 is 16 residues long. V lost 2 bases and J 0 bases, leaving 11 bases between the germline ends.